This TCR beta chain was recorded in a study of shared clonotypes between healthy human individuals. Study-level findings and limits: Only blood samples were collected, and tissue repertoires likely differ. Relative to their counterparts shared across all four donors, non-shared clonotypes exhibited diminished generation probabilities.

Trimming removed 1 base from V and 3 bases from J; junction bases left unmatched: 5. Germline CDR1 is SGHVS and CDR2 is FQNEAQ. The CDR3 loop spans 15 amino acids. Healthy adults negative for HIV, lacking recent acute infections or vaccinations, served as donors. In regard to this clone: Its antigen remains unknown.

Genomic DNA per cell subset filled all wells of several immunoSEQ plates. This table comes from immunoSEQ multiplex PCR, and its TCRdb copy is limited to in-frame clones, with some not included. The table includes under 2,500,000 clones, approximately 96% detected once. This clonotype was sampled from a man between 18 and 29 years old in good health. Specimen: naive CD4+ T cells sorted from blood. Subset defined: CD45RA+ positively selected. The chain employs TRBV7-8 and TRBJ2-7; 8 nucleotides agree with TRBD1. In DNA form, the CDR3 reads TGTGCCAGCAGCTTAGTGCAGGGGGCGAGCTACGAGCAGTACTTC. Its protein product is CASSLVQGASYEQYF.